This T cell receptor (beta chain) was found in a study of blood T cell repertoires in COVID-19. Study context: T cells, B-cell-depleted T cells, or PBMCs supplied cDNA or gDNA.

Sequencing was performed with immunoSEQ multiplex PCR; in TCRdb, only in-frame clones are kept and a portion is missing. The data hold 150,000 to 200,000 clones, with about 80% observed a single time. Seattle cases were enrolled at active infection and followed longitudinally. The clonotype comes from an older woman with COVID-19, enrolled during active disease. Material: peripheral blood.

As DNA, the CDR3 is TGTGCCAGCTCACAACAACCCCAGGGGGAAAACACTGAAGCTTTCTTT. This translates into CASSQQPQGENTEAFF. The rearrangement links TRBV18 to TRBJ1-1, with TRBD1 matching over 7 bases. The CDR3 loop spans 16 amino acids. V was clipped by 4 bases and J by 2 bases; unmatched bases: 10. CDR1 is KGHSH and CDR2 is LQKENI in the germline V gene.